This note documents a single T cell receptor beta chain sequence. These data belong to a study of T cell responses to AZD1222 COVID-19 vaccine. Sequenced by immunoSEQ multiplex PCR; TCRdb stores in-frame clones only, minus some. The table includes 95,000 to 150,000 clones, roughly 90% detected once. The germline gives CDR1 LGHDT, CDR2 YNNKEL (reference sequence). The V gene lost 1 base and the J gene lost 10 bases, with 11 bases spanning the gap. CDR3 size: 13 residues. The V gene is TRBV3-1 (or the pseudogene TRBV3-2), the J gene TRBJ1-5, with D possibly matching TRBD1 (5 bases). The sample here was peripheral blood, taken on day 0 of AZD1222 vaccination. This receptor was taken from an adult in good health. The CDR3 DNA is TGTGCCAGCAGCCAAGCCTCGGGGGGTCCCCAGCATTTT. It specifies CASSQASGGPQHF.